This T cell receptor beta chain is from a study of cytomegalovirus exposure and HLA in healthy donors. Germline loops: CDR1 SGDLS, CDR2 YYNGEE. CDR3 size: 15 residues. Trimming removed 0 bases from V and 1 base from J, with 10 bases in between. Whole-study findings and limits: With DRB1 most and HLA-C fewest, TCR association rates differed between HLA loci in a later analysis.

A multiplex PCR was run with 60 Vbeta primers and 13 Jbeta primers. Only in-frame clones appear in the TCRdb table, and some are missing; sequencing was by immunoSEQ multiplex PCR. The sample holds about 140,000 clones, just over 65% seen once. Note on this clone: No antigen is known for it. Other DNA sequences from this sample encode an identical CDR3 as well.

The V call is TRBV9, the J call TRBJ2-5; tentatively, D is TRBD2 (6 bases). The sequence was collected from a woman between 55 and 75 years old in good health and CMV-seronegative. Sequencing was done on a sample of PBMCs. The chain's CDR3 is CASSVGAGPQETQYF. For the CDR3, the DNA is TGTGCCAGCAGCGTAGGGGCGGGACCCCAAGAGACCCAGTACTTC.